This entry lists 13 T cell receptor beta chains sequenced from one sample in a study of blood T cell repertoires in COVID-19. TCRdb's table, derived via immunoSEQ multiplex PCR, lists solely in-frame clones and lacks some. The sample includes 250,000 or so clones, roughly 88% seen only once; the top ten take 2% to 2.5%. Sequencing was done on a sample of peripheral blood. The receptors here all came from a man aged 35 to 55 who had recovered from COVID-19.

The rearrangement links TRBV18 to TRBJ2-2, with 10 bases aligning to TRBD2. V dropped 6 bases and J dropped 6; count of bases not matched to a gene: 7. The CDR3 has 15 residues. From germline, CDR1 is KGHSH and CDR2 LQKENI. CDR3 protein: CASSLPGLAPGELFF. The CDR3 DNA reads as TGTGCCAGCTCTCTGCCGGGACTAGCGCCCGGGGAGCTGTTTTTT. Supplemented by reference TRBV18 and TRBJ2-2, the full variable domain reads NAGVMQNPRHLVRRRGQEARLRCSPMKGHSHVYWYRQLPEEGLKFMVYLQKENIIDESGMPKERFSAEFPKEGPSILRIQQVVRGDSAAYFCASSLPGLAPGELFFGEGSRLTVL.

The rearrangement links TRBV7-2 to TRBJ2-7; 10 bases map to TRBD2. Germline CDR1 is SGHTA and CDR2 is FQGNSA. V lost 3 bases and J lost 2; bases outside the gene matches: 1. This CDR3 contains 14 residues. The CDR3 here is CASSFSGGTYEQYF. In nucleotides, the CDR3 is TGTGCCAGCAGCTTTAGCGGGGGGACCTACGAGCAGTACTTC. Full variable domain (missing parts from reference TRBV7-2 and TRBJ2-7): GAGVSQSPSNKVTEKGKDVELRCDPISGHTALYWYRQSLGQGLEFLIYFQGNSAPDKSGLPSDRFSAERTGGSVSTLTIQRTQQEDSAVYLCASSFSGGTYEQYFGPGTRLTVT.

V gene TRBV7-2 combines with J gene TRBJ2-3, with a possible D match to TRBD2 (5 bases). The CDR3 sequence is 15 residues long. The germline V and J ends were trimmed by 5 bases and 5 bases, with 17 bases remaining between them. CDR1 is SGHTA, CDR2 FQGNSA, per germline. CDR3 sequence reads: CASSQTSFAVDTQYF. The DNA of the CDR3 is TGTGCCAGCAGCCAAACTAGTTTCGCCGTAGATACGCAGTATTTT.

The rearrangement uses TRBV5-1 and TRBJ2-5; D ambiguous. CDR1 is SGHRS, CDR2 YFSETQ, per germline. The CDR3 runs to 13 residues. The V end lost 4 bases, the J end lost 5 bases, and 12 bases lay between the germline ends. The CDR3 region has the DNA TGCGCCAGCAGCCTACAGCCACGGGAGACCCAGTACTTC. Amino acid sequence: CASSLQPRETQYF.

Concerning this clone itself: This CDR3 is also generated by other DNA sequences in the sample. This chain joins TRBV11-2 and TRBJ2-7; D perhaps matches TRBD1 (5 bases). The CDR3 totals 14 residues. Germline assignment: CDR1 SGHAT and CDR2 FQNNGV. Trimming shortened V by 1 base and J by 0 bases, and 7 bases separated the two germline ends. CDR3 loop: CASSLVDSSYEQYF. CDR3 DNA sequence: TGTGCCAGCAGCTTAGTAGACAGCTCCTACGAGCAGTACTTC.

Comments on this clone: Within the sample, other DNA sequences also encode this same CDR3. J is TRBJ2-2 and V is TRBV5-4; tentatively, D is TRBD1 (6 bases). V lost 0 bases and J 0 bases, leaving 6 bases between the germline ends. The CDR3 length is 15 residues. Germline V lookup: CDR1 SGHNT, CDR2 YYREEE (reference sequence). The CDR3 DNA follows: TGTGCCAGCAGCTTGGCAGGGGCGAACACCGGGGAGCTGTTTTTT. It specifies CASSLAGANTGELFF.

The chain links TRBV7-2 to TRBJ2-5; TRBD1 might be the D (5 bases). The V gene lost 5 bases and the J gene lost 2 bases, with 9 bases spanning the gap. CDR1 and CDR2 (germline): SGHTA, FQGNSA. The CDR3 loop spans 13 amino acids. Here the CDR3 DNA reads TGTGCCAGCAGCCAAGACAGACAAGAGACCCAGTACTTC. The encoded protein is CASSQDRQETQYF.

The gene calls are TRBV10-1 and TRBJ2-5; tentative D call: TRBD1 (6 bases). CDR1 and CDR2 (germline): WNHNN, SYGVQD (reference sequence). V lost 3 bases and J lost 5, with 16 bases in between. This CDR3 is built from 15 residues. The CDR3 bases are TGCGCCAGCAGTGATTTCGACAGGTCGCGGGAGACCCAGTACTTC. Amino acid sequence: CASSDFDRSRETQYF.

The genes are TRBV19 and TRBJ2-4; TRBD2 is a possible D gene (5 bases). There are 16 residues in the CDR3. Germline V gene lookup returns CDR1 LNHDA and CDR2 SQIVND (reference sequence). Trimming removed 2 bases at V and 2 bases at J, with 13 bases between. In nucleotides, the CDR3 is TGTGCCAGTAGTATAAGGACCGGGATGTCCAAAAACATTCAGTACTTC. This encodes CASSIRTGMSKNIQYF.

This clone was detected once. The chain recombines TRBV15 with TRBJ2-3; 11 bases fit TRBD2. CDR1 is LNHNV and CDR2 is YYDKDF in the germline V gene (reference sequence). With 9 bases clipped from V and 10 bases from J, the junction kept 9 bases outside the gene matches. The CDR3 runs to 13 residues. DNA of the CDR3: TGTGCCACTAGTAGCGGGGGGGCCCTCTCGCAGTATTTT. The encoded protein is CATSSGGALSQYF.

This clone has just a few counts. The chain links TRBV5-4 to TRBJ2-2, with 10 bases fitting TRBD2. With 0 bases clipped from V and 1 base from J, the junction kept 0 bases outside the gene matches. CDR1 is SGHNT, CDR2 YYREEE, per germline (reference sequence). The CDR3 contains 16 residues. DNA of the CDR3: TGTGCCAGCAGCTTGGGGACTAGCGGGAACACCGGGGAGCTGTTTTTT. The encoded protein is CASSLGTSGNTGELFF.

The CDR3 protein is CASRPGDRRIFTF. CDR3 coding DNA: TGTGCCAGCAGACCAGGGGACAGGCGTATATTCACCTTC. The V and J genes are TRBV7-2 and TRBJ1-2; 8 bases map to TRBD1. CDR3 length: 13 amino acids. V shed 6 bases and J 13 bases; nucleotides not matched to a gene: 13. Germline V gene sequence: CDR1 SGHTA, CDR2 FQGNSA. The variable domain in full, with the rest retrieved from reference TRBV7-2 and TRBJ1-2, is GAGVSQSPSNKVTEKGKDVELRCDPISGHTALYWYRQSLGQGLEFLIYFQGNSAPDKSGLPSDRFSAERTGGSVSTLTIQRTQQEDSAVYLCASRPGDRRIFTFGSGTRLTVV.

A single count supports this clone. Other DNA sequences from this sample encode an identical CDR3 as well. The chain recombines TRBV7-2 with TRBJ2-5, with D perhaps TRBD1 (6 bases). The V end was cut by 3 bases, the J end by 1 base, with 9 bases between. Germline CDR1 is SGHTA and CDR2 is FQGNSA. CDR3 length: 14 residues. The CDR3 spells CASSFQGGQETQYF. The CDR3 region has the DNA TGTGCCAGCAGCTTCCAAGGGGGCCAAGAGACCCAGTACTTC.